A single sample is the source of the 12 T cell receptor delta chains below, sequenced in a study of γδ T cells in repeated Plasmodium falciparum infection. Bulk repertoires came from Vgamma9/Vdelta2+ or Vdelta2-negative gammadelta T cells flow-sorted from PBMC. TCRdb reanalyzed the multiplex PCR reads using CATT. This table holds 90,000 to 95,000 delta-chain clones, roughly 0.98% found once. The sample comprised gamma-delta T cells from blood. These receptors came from a pool of human donors (malaria-infected and uninfected, not separated).

As for this clone: A far larger clone is off by one base, so a read error is likely. The same CDR3 also results from other DNA sequences found in this sample. V gene TRDV2 combines with J gene TRDJ1; D is undetermined. TCRdb lists no J gene, so it was determined here by aligning the DNA to germline. There are 15 residues in the CDR3. Germline V gives CDR1 GEAIGNYY, CDR2 EKD. For the CDR3, the DNA is TGCGCCTGTGACACCGTGTTCCCCACGACCGATAAACTCATCTTT. Its protein is CACDTVFPTTDKLIF.

This clone showed up just a few times. Translating this DNA gives a protein that differs at residue 13 from the TCRdb one, which belongs to a much larger clone; a read error is likely, and the protein shown is this translation. This rearrangement joins TRDV1 to TRDJ1; 12 bases align to TRDD3. The J gene, not given by TCRdb, was assigned here from a germline match of the nucleotide sequence. Looked up from germline, CDR1 is TSWWSYY and CDR2 is QGS. Losses at the gene ends were 0 bases for V and 1 base for J; bases not matched to a gene: 9. The CDR3 spans 19 residues. The CDR3 here is CALGELSGGYATGTDKLIF. The CDR3 bases are TGTGCTCTTGGGGAACTATCTGGGGGATACGCGACTGGCACCGATAAACTCATCTTT.

This clone has only a few counts. The amino acid sequence in TCRdb belongs to a much larger clone and departs from this DNA's translation at residue 22, likely a sequencing read error; the sequence shown is translated from the DNA. The chain links TRDV1 to TRDJ1; TRDD3 matches at 9 bases. The CDR3 contains 25 residues. Germline-derived CDR1 and CDR2 are TSWWSYY and QGS. CDR3: CALGELYPTFYPPGDTPKYTDELIF. CDR3 DNA sequence: TGTGCTCTTGGGGAACTCTATCCTACGTTTTACCCCCCGGGGGATACTCCAAAATACACCGATGAACTCATCTTT.

This clone has more than one count but fewer than ten. The protein given by TCRdb reflects a much larger clone and differs at residue 7 from this DNA's translation, likely from a read error; the protein shown is the DNA's translation. In the same sample, other DNA sequences code for this CDR3. V usage is TRDV2 and J usage is TRDJ1; 7 bases line up with TRDD3. Here the J gene was assigned by germline matching of the DNA, as TCRdb has none. V gave up 0 bases and J gave up 0 bases; unmatched junction bases: 15. This CDR3 is built from 19 residues. The germline V gene encodes CDR1 GEAIGNYY and CDR2 EKD. The CDR3 here is CACDTPRDTKGPYTDKLIF. In DNA, the CDR3 is TGTGCCTGTGACACCCCACGGGATACTAAAGGCCCGTACACCGATAAACTCATCTTT.

This clone was seen a few times. The likely explanation is a read error, given a far larger clone one base away. The identical CDR3 is also encoded by other nucleotide sequences in the sample. V usage is TRDV2 and J usage is TRDJ1; 10 bases agree with TRDD3. With 0 bases clipped from V and 0 bases from J, the junction kept 21 bases outside the gene matches. This CDR3 contains 22 residues. Germline V gene lookup returns CDR1 GEAIGNYY and CDR2 EKD. Here the CDR3 DNA reads TGTGCCTGTGACACCGGGAGTTTGTATCGACTGGGGGATCTGGAATACACCGATAAACTCATCTTT. Its translation is CACDTGSLYRLGDLEYTDKLIF.

Remarks on this clone: It is likely a read error: a sequence one base away is far more abundant. Other DNA sequences in this specimen translate into the identical CDR3. The V gene corresponds to TRDV2; no J gene was called; TRDD3 is the table's D call and was not checked against the DNA. Per the germline V gene, CDR1 is GEAIGNYY and CDR2 is EKD. There are 18 residues in the CDR3. The CDR3 sequence: CACDPLGDTTMNTDKLIF. The CDR3 DNA sequence: TGTGCCTGTGACCCCTTGGGGGATACAACTATGAACACCGATAAGCTCATCTTT.

This clone was recorded many times. TCRdb shows a much larger clone's protein in place of this DNA's translation, and the two differ at residue 13, likely through a read error; the protein shown is translated from the DNA. The chain couples TRDV1 to TRDJ1; D might be TRDD3 (5 bases). There are 15 residues in the CDR3. Looked up from germline, CDR1 is TSWWSYY and CDR2 is QGS. DNA of the CDR3: TGTGCTCTTGACGGGTACTGGAAGTTTACCGATAAACCCATCTTT. Translation gives CALDGYWKFTDKPIF.

As regards this clone: TCRdb's entry gives the protein of a much larger clone, which mismatches this DNA's translation at residue 10, likely from a read error; the protein reported here is translated from the DNA. The V gene call reads TRDV1; no J gene was called; the DNA was not used to check the table's D call, TRDD3. Germline V gene lookup returns CDR1 TSWWSYY and CDR2 QGS. This CDR3 is 14 amino acids long. The CDR3 DNA sequence: TGTGCTCTTGGGGAACACCTGGGGGATGCGGTGCTCATCTTT. This gives the protein CALGEHLGDAVLIF.

Comment on this clone: A far bigger clonotype differs at one base, so this is likely a read error. The sample holds other DNA sequences that translate to the same CDR3. CDR3 in amino acids: CACDPLGDMDYTDKLIF. CDR3 coding DNA: TGTGCCTGTGATCCGTTGGGGGATATGGACTACACCGATAAACTCATCTTT. This sequence joins TRDV2 and TRDJ1, with 9 bases identical to TRDD3. The J gene comes from matching the DNA to germline here; TCRdb lacks it. The V segment lost 4 bases and the J segment 0 bases; nucleotides outside the gene matches: 11. The CDR3 has 17 residues. CDR1 GEAIGNYY and CDR2 EKD come from the germline V gene.

This clone was detected many times. The protein given by TCRdb reflects a much larger clone and differs at residue 6 from this DNA's translation, likely from a read error; the protein shown is the DNA's translation. This CDR3 reads CALGEPPTCTGIDKLIF. The CDR3 DNA sequence: TGTGCTCTTGGGGAACCTCCTACCTGTACTGGGATCGATAAACTCATCTTT. The chain joins TRDV1 to TRDJ1, with D tentatively TRDD2 or TRDD3 (6 bases each). The CDR3 sequence is 17 residues long. Trimming took off 1 base at V and 4 bases at J, with 19 bases between the two ends. Looked up from germline, CDR1 is TSWWSYY and CDR2 is QGS.

Note on this clone: This DNA's translation and the protein TCRdb lists, from a much larger clone, do not match at residue 4, likely due to a read error; the protein shown is translated from the DNA. The genes are TRDV2 and TRDJ1, with a tentative D call TRDD3 (5 bases). Since TCRdb gives no J gene, matching the DNA to germline was used here to assign it. Deletions cut 5 bases from V and 2 bases from J, with 20 bases between. This CDR3 has 16 amino acids. The germline V gene encodes CDR1 GEAIGNYY and CDR2 EKD. CDR3 region: CACGSLGPSATDKLIF. The CDR3 DNA follows: TGTGCCTGTGGCTCCTTGGGGCCCTCCGCGACCGATAAACTCATCTTT.

This clone was seen a few times. The likely explanation is a read error, given a far larger clone one base away. The same CDR3 is also encoded by other DNA sequences in this sample. The chain combines TRDV1 with TRDJ1; D uncertain. This CDR3 region has 18 residues. V dropped 3 bases and J dropped 4 bases, with 24 bases sitting between them. The germline V gene encodes CDR1 TSWWSYY and CDR2 QGS. The CDR3 here is CALGEPPLAEPPVDKLIF. The CDR3 nucleotides read TGTGCTCTTGGGGAGCCACCCCTCGCGGAACCCCCAGTCGATAAACTCATCTTT.